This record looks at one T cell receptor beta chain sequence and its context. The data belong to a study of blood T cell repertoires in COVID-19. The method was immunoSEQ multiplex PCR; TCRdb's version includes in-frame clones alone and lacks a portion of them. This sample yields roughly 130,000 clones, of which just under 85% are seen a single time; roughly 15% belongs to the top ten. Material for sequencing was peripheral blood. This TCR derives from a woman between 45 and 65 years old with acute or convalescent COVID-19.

CDR3 sequence reads: CASSESVTYGEPQHF. Written as DNA, the CDR3 is TGCGCCAGCAGTGAGTCTGTGACTTATGGAGAGCCCCAGCATTTT. The genes are TRBV10-2 and TRBJ1-5, with D hard to call. The CDR3 totals 15 residues. V was pared by 0 bases and J by 8 bases, with 14 bases between. From germline, CDR1 is WSHSY and CDR2 SAAADI.